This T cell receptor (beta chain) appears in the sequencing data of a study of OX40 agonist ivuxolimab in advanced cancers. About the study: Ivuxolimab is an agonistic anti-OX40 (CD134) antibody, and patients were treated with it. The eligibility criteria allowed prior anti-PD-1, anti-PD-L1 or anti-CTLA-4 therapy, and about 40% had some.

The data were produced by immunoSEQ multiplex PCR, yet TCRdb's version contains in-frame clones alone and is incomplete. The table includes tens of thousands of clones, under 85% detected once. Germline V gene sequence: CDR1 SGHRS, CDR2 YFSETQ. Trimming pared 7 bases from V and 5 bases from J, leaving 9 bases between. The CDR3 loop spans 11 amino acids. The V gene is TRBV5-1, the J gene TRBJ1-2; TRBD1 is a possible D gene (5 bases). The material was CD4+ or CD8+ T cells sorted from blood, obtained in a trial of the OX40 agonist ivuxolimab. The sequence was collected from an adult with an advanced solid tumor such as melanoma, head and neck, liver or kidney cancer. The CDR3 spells CASGGIYGYTF. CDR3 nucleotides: TGCGCCAGCGGGGGGATTTATGGCTACACCTTC.